This T cell receptor (beta chain) appears in the sequencing data of a study of T cell responses to AZD1222 COVID-19 vaccine. Points from the study as a whole: Along spike, vaccine-associated CD4 TCRs were found throughout, with dominance at 160-218 and 743-854.

Concerning this clone itself: Its antigen is unidentified.

Between the trimmed V and J ends, which lost 2 bases and 4 bases, there was a span of 11 bases. Germline lookup yields CDR1 GTSNPN and CDR2 SVGIG (reference sequence). CDR3 size: 13 residues. Only in-frame clones appear in the TCRdb table, and some are missing; sequencing was by immunoSEQ multiplex PCR. The data hold over 150,000 clones, with 93% observed a single time. The receptor's source is an adult who received the AZD1222 COVID-19 vaccine. The specimen was peripheral blood, collected 28 days after the second AZD1222 dose. The V gene is TRBV30, the J gene TRBJ1-1; TRBD1 might be the D (5 bases). The CDR3 loop reads CAWSTSRGTEAFF. The CDR3 coding sequence is TGTGCCTGGAGTACCTCGAGGGGCACTGAAGCTTTCTTT.